Described below is a single T cell receptor beta chain sequence and its context. The source of the sample is a study of long-term antiretroviral therapy in people with HIV. The assay used was immunoSEQ (version v3.0), run at survey level. Sequenced by immunoSEQ multiplex PCR; TCRdb stores in-frame clones only, minus some. The profile shows some 40,000 clones, approximately 85% of them singletons. Germline CDR1 reads WNHNN; CDR2 reads SYGVQD (reference sequence). V shed 4 bases and J shed 5 bases, with 11 bases lying between them. The length of the CDR3 is 13 residues. The rearrangement joins TRBV10-1 to TRBJ1-1; a possible D gene is TRBD1 (6 bases). The receptor comes from a woman between 50 and 59 years old with HIV. This sample comprised unsorted PBMCs, obtained 3.1 years after starting antiretroviral therapy. CDR3 sequence (DNA): TGCGCCAGCAGTGGACAGGCGGGGACTGAAGCTTTCTTT. It translates to CASSGQAGTEAFF.